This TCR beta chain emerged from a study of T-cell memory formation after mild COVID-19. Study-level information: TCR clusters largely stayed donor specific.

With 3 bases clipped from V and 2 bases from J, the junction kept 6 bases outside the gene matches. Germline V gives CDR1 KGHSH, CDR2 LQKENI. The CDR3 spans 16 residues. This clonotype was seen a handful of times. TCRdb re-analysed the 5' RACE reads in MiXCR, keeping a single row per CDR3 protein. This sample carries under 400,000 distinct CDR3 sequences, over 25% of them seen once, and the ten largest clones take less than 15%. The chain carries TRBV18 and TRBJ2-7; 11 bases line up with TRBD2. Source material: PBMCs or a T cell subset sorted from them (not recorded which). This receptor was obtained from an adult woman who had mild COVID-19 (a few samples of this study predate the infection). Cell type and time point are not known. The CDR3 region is CASSPRRLAGTYEQYF. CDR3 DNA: TGTGCCAGCTCACCGCGGAGACTAGCGGGGACCTACGAGCAGTACTTC.